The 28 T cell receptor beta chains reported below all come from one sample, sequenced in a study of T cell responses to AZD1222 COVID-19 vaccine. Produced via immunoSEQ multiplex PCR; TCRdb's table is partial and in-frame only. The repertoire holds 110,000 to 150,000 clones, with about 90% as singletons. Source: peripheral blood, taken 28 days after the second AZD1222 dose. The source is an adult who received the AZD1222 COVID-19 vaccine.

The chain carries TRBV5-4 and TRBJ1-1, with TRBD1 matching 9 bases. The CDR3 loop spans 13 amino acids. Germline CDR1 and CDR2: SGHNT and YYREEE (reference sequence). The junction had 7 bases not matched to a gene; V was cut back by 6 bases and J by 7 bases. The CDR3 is CASTLMGQGEAFF. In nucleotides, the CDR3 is TGTGCCAGCACTTTAATGGGACAGGGTGAAGCTTTCTTT.

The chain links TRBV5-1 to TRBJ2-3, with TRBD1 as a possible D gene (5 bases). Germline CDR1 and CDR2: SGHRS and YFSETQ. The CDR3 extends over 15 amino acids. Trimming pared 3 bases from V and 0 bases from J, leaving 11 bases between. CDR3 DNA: TGCGCCAGCAGCTCAACAGGAACTAGCACAGATACGCAGTATTTT. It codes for CASSSTGTSTDTQYF. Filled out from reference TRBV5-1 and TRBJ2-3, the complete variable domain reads KAGVTQTPRYLIKTRGQQVTLSCSPISGHRSVSWYQQTPGQGLQFLFEYFSETQRNKGNFPGRFSGRQFSNSRSEMNVSTLELGDSALYLCASSSTGTSTDTQYFGPGTRLTVL.

The chain's CDR3 is CASAQISGNTIYF. Here the CDR3 DNA reads TGTGCCAGTGCTCAGATCTCTGGAAACACCATATATTTT. The gene calls are TRBV19 and TRBJ1-3; D ambiguous. V lost 8 bases and J lost 0, with 8 bases in between. This CDR3 contains 13 residues. CDR1 LNHDA and CDR2 SQIVND come from the germline V gene (reference sequence).

The DNA for the CDR3 is TGTGCCAGCAGGCCAGGGCTCTATGGCTACACCTTC. Encoded protein: CASRPGLYGYTF. The chain recombines TRBV28 with TRBJ1-2; tentatively, D is TRBD1 (5 bases). The V gene lost 6 bases and the J gene lost 4 bases, with 9 bases spanning the gap. The CDR3 covers 12 residues. The germline gives CDR1 MDHEN, CDR2 SYDVKM.

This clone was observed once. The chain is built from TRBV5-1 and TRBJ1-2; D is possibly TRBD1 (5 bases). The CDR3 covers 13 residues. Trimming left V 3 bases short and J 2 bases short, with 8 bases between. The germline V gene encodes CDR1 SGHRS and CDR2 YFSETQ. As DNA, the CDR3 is TGCGCCAGCAGCTCCGGGACCAACTATGGCTACACCTTC. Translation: CASSSGTNYGYTF.

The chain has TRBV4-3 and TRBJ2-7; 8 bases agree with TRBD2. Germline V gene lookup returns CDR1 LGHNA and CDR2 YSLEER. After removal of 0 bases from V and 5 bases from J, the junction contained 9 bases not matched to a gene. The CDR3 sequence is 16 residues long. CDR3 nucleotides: TGCGCCAGCAGCCAAGATGTGTTTGCGGGAGGCGACGAGCAGTACTTC. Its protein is CASSQDVFAGGDEQYF.

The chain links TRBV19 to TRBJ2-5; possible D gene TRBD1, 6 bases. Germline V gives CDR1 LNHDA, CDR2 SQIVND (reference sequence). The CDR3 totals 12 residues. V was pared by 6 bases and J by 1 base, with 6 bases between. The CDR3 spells CASRGGQETQYF. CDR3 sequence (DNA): TGTGCCAGTAGAGGGGGCCAAGAGACCCAGTACTTC.

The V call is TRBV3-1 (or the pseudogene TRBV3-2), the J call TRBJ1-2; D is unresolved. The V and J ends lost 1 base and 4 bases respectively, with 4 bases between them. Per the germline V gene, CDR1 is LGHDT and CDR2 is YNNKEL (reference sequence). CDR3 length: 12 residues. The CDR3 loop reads CASSQGLYGYTF. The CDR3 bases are TGTGCCAGCAGCCAAGGCCTCTATGGCTACACCTTC.

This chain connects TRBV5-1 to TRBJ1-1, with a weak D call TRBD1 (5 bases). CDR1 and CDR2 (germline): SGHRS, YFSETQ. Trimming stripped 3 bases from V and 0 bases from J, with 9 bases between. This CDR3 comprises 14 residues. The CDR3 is CASSSGTMNTEAFF. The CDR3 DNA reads TGCGCCAGCAGCTCGGGGACTATGAACACTGAAGCTTTCTTT.

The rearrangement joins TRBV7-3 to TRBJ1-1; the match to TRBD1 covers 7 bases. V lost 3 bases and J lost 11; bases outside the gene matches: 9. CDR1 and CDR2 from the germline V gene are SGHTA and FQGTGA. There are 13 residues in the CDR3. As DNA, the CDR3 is TGTGCCAGCAGCTTGGTTCAGGGGGAAGGGGCTTTCTTT. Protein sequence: CASSLVQGEGAFF.

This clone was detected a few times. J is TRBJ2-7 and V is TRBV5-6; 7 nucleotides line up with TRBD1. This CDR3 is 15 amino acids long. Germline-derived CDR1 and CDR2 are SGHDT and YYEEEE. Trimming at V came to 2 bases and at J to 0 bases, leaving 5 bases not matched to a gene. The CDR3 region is CASSLLGQASYEQYF. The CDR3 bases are TGTGCCAGCAGCTTACTAGGACAGGCCTCCTACGAGCAGTACTTC. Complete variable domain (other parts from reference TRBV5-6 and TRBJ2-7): DAGVTQSPTHLIKTRGQQVTLRCSPKSGHDTVSWYQQALGQGPQFIFQYYEEEERQRGNFPDRFSGHQFPNYSSELNVNALLLGDSALYLCASSLLGQASYEQYFGPGTRLTVT.

This CDR3 is CASSASGQPNTEAFF. In DNA form, the CDR3 reads TGTGCCAGCAGCGCGTCGGGACAGCCCAACACTGAAGCTTTCTTT. This chain joins TRBV5-6 and TRBJ1-1, with 7 bases lining up with TRBD1. Germline values: CDR1 SGHDT, CDR2 YYEEEE. Trimming removed 4 bases from V and 2 bases from J; junction bases left unmatched: 8. The length of the CDR3 is 15 residues.

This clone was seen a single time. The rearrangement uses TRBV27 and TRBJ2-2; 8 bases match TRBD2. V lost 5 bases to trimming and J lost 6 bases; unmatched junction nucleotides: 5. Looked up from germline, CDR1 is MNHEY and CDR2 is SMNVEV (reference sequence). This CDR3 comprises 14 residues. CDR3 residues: CASSPRLAPGELFF. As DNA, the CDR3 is TGTGCCAGCAGTCCTCGACTAGCGCCCGGGGAGCTGTTTTTT.

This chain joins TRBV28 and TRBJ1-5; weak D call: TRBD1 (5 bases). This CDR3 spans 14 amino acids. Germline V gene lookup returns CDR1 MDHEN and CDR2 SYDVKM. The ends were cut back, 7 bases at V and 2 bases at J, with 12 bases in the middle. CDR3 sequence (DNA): TGTGCCAGCACCTCATGGGGGGGCAATCAGCCCCAGCATTTT. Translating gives CASTSWGGNQPQHF.

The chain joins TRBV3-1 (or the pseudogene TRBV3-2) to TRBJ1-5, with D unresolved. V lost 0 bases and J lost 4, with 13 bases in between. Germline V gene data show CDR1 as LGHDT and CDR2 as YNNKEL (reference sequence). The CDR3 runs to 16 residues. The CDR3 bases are TGTGCCAGCAGCCAAGATGGAACACATGGGAATCAGCCCCAGCATTTT. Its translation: CASSQDGTHGNQPQHF.

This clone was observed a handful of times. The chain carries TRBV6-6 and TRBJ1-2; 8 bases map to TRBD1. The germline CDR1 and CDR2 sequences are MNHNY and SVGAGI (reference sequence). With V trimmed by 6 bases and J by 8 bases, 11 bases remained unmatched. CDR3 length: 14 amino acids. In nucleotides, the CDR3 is TGTGCCAGCAGCCCAGGGACAGGAGGGGGGGGCTACACCTTC. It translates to CASSPGTGGGGYTF.

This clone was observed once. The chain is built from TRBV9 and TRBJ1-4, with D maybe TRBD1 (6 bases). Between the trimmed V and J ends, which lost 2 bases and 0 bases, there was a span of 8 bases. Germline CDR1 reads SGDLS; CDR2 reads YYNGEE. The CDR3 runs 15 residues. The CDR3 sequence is CASSVGQTTNEKLFF. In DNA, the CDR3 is TGTGCCAGCAGCGTCGGACAGACAACTAATGAAAAACTGTTTTTT.

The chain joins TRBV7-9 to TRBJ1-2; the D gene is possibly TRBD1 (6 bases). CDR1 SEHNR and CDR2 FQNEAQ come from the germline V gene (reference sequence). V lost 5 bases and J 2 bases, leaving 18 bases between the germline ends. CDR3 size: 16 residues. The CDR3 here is CASSTNYRESNYGYTF. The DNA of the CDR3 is TGTGCCAGCAGCACTAACTACAGGGAATCAAACTATGGCTACACCTTC.

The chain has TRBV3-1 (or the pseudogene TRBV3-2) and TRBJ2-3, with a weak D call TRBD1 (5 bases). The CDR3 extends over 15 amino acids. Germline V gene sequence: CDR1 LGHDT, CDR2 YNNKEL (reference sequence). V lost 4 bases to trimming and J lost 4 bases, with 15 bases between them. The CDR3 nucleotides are TGTGCCAGCAGCCTCGACAGCCACCGGTCAGATACGCAGTATTTT. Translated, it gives CASSLDSHRSDTQYF.

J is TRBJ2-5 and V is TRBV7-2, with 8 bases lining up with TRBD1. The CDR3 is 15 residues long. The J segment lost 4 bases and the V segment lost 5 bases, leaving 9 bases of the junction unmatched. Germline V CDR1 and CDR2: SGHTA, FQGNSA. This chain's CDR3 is CASSRQIDRGETQYF. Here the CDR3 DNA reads TGTGCCAGCAGCCGTCAAATCGACAGGGGAGAGACCCAGTACTTC.

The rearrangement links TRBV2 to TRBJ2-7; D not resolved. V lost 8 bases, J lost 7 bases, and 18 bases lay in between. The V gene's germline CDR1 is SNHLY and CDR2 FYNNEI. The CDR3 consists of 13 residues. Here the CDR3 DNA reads TGTGCCAGCGTCCAGCCTGGTAATCGAGAGCAGTACTTC. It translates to CASVQPGNREQYF.

The CDR3, as DNA: TGTGCCAGCAGTCCTCGACTAGCGGCCTTTGGAAATGAGCAGTTCTTC. This translates into CASSPRLAAFGNEQFF. V usage is TRBV2 and J usage is TRBJ2-1, with 9 bases fitting TRBD2. Per germline, CDR1 SNHLY and CDR2 FYNNEI. V shed 5 bases and J 7 bases; nucleotides not matched to a gene: 12. CDR3 length: 16 residues.

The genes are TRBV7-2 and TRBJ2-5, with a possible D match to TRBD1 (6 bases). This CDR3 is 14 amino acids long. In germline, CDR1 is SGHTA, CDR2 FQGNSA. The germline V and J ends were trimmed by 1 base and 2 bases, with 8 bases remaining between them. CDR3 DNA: TGTGCCAGCAGCTTAGTAGGGGGTCAAGAGACCCAGTACTTC. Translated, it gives CASSLVGGQETQYF.

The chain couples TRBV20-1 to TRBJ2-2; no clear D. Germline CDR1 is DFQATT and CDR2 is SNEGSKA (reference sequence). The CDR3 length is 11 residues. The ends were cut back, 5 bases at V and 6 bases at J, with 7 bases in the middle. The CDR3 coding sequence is TGCAGTGCTTCTAGGGCCGGGGAGCTGTTTTTT. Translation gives CSASRAGELFF.

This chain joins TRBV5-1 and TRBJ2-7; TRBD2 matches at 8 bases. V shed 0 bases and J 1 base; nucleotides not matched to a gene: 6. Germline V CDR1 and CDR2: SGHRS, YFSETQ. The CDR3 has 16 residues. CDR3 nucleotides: TGCGCCAGCAGCTTGGTTGGCGTAGCGGGATCCTACGAGCAGTACTTC. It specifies CASSLVGVAGSYEQYF.

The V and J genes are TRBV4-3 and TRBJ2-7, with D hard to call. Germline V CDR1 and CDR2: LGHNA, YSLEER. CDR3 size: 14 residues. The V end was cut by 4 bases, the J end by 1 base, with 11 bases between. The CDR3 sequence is CASSPDGFSYEQYF. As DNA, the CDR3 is TGCGCCAGCAGCCCGGACGGCTTTTCCTACGAGCAGTACTTC.

The CDR3 coding sequence is TGTGCCAGCAGTTCCCTTAGCGGGACGGGGCGGAATGAGCAGTTCTTC. Translated, it gives CASSSLSGTGRNEQFF. The rearrangement links TRBV6-6 to TRBJ2-1; 8 nucleotides align to TRBD2. V was clipped by 4 bases and J by 7 bases; unmatched bases: 12. Germline loops: CDR1 MNHNY, CDR2 SVGAGI (reference sequence). There are 16 residues in the CDR3.

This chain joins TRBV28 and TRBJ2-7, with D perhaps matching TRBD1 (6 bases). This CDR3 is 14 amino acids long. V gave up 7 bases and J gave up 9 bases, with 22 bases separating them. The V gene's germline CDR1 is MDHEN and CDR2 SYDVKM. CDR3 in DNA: TGTGCCAGCACCTCCGGGGCAGGGGAGAGACGGCAGTACTTC. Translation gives CASTSGAGERRQYF.